This T cell receptor beta chain was sequenced in a study of tumor-infiltrating lymphocytes in localized non-small cell lung cancer. Study-wide results and limits: Tumor T-cell fraction from TCR sequencing was not associated with recurrence-free survival (p = 0.61). Different pieces of the same tissue were used for each assay. Immunotypes IM1 and IM2 had similar TCR-derived T-cell fractions.

The assay was immunoSEQ multiplex PCR, and TCRdb's table has in-frame clones only and misses some. The data contain 7,000 to 9,000 clones, 61% of them singletons. On this clone: Its cognate antigen is unknown.

The CDR3 is 14 residues long. Losses at the gene ends were 4 bases for V and 2 bases for J; bases not matched to a gene: 5. The germline V gene has CDR1 MNHEY and CDR2 SVGAGI. The TCR was taken from a human donor with non-small cell lung cancer. The V gene is TRBV6-5, the J gene TRBJ2-7; 7 bases fit TRBD1. The sequenced material came from lung tumor tissue. The DNA of the CDR3 is TGTGCCAGCAGTTCGGGACAGATCACCTACGAGCAGTACTTC. Translation: CASSSGQITYEQYF.